This T cell receptor beta chain came from a study of T cell clonotyping in hematopoietic cell transplantation. Background on the study: Cytoreduction preceded collection of pretransplant recipient samples. Overall study findings and caveats: Pathologically expanded recipient clonotypes increased progressively from day 30 to day 180 as diversity fell.

Points on this clone: Its antigen is unknown.

Trimming pared 4 bases from V and 6 bases from J, leaving 22 bases between. Germline-derived CDR1 and CDR2 are SGHNT and YENEEA. This CDR3 region has 17 residues. The time point here: recipient sample about 28 days before transplant, after cytoreduction. Recipients were bled about 28 days pretransplant and at posttransplant days 30, 100, 180. The data were produced by immunoSEQ multiplex PCR, yet TCRdb's version contains in-frame clones alone and is incomplete. The sample contains tens of thousands of clones, roughly 94% of which appear only once. V and J are TRBV11-3 and TRBJ2-1; a weak D match, TRBD2 (8 bases). Sample: peripheral blood mononuclear cells, taken before stem cell transplant. The receptor was isolated from a man aged 35-49 years with chronic myeloid leukemia. Some clones in this sample may be carry-over from other donors' samples. The CDR3 protein is CASSSRGGQRGFNEQFF. DNA of the CDR3: TGTGCCAGCAGCTCCCGGGGGGGACAGCGGGGGTTCAATGAGCAGTTCTTC.